The clone carrying this T cell receptor beta chain was seen more than once but under ten times. Its antigen is still unknown. Trimming cost V 0 bases and J 2 bases, with 11 bases left between them. Germline CDR1 and CDR2: SGHRS and YFSETQ. This CDR3 spans 15 amino acids. TCRdb re-analysed the reads in MiXCR, keeping a single row per CDR3 protein. The repertoire holds fewer than 200,000 distinct CDR3 sequences, with under 25% as singletons. This sample was included in a study of T cell repertoires in cytomegalovirus infection. Study summary: The public TCR beta signatures pointed to both CMV infection and matching HLA type.

Study-level results: There were carriers of CMV plus the relevant HLA, and cumulative public TCR beta family frequency identified them. The ex vivo response was dominated by HLA-C-restricted CMV-specific TCR beta clonotypes.

Sequences were obtained from PBMCs. This rearrangement joins TRBV5-1 to TRBJ2-5; possible D gene TRBD1, 5 bases. This sequence originates from a human donor in good health (CMV status not recorded). Some clones in this sample may be carry-over from other donors' samples. The CDR3 nucleotides read TGCGCCAGCAGCTTGGGCCAGGGCGCTCAAGAGACCCAGTACTTC. Translation gives CASSLGQGAQETQYF.